This passage covers 10 T cell receptor beta chains from one sample sequenced in a study of Ad26.COV2.S vaccination and SARS-CoV-2 variants. Stated treatment: around 19 received Ad26.COV2.S at low or high dose, single or two shots; 5 received placebo; per-sample allocation not given. Sampling took place 63 days after the first vaccine or placebo injection. Assay used: immunoSEQ multiplex PCR; TCRdb lists only in-frame clones, some missing. In the table there are 380,000 or so clones, roughly four fifths of which are singletons. This sample comprised peripheral blood, obtained in a trial of Ad26.COV2.S vaccine versus placebo. Source of these receptors: a person aged 18-60 years who received the Ad26.COV2.S COVID-19 vaccine or a placebo.

The chain employs TRBV5-1 and TRBJ1-2; tentatively, D is TRBD1 (5 bases). Trimming took off 7 bases at V and 0 bases at J, with 13 bases between the two ends. The CDR3 has 14 residues. The germline gives CDR1 SGHRS, CDR2 YFSETQ. The CDR3 bases are TGCGCCAGCGGGGACGTCCCCACTAACTATGGCTACACCTTC. The encoded protein is CASGDVPTNYGYTF.

As for this clone: One end of the junction is discordant with germline, which a read error may explain. V and J are TRBV10-3 and TRBJ2-7; 13 nucleotides agree with TRBD2. This CDR3 contains 14 residues. The germline CDR1 and CDR2 sequences are ENHRY and SYGVKD. Written as DNA, the CDR3 is TGTGCCGTCAGGACTAGCGGGAGTCGGGGCGAGCAGTACTTC. Translated: CAVRTSGSRGEQYF.

V and J are TRBV4-1 and TRBJ2-7; no clear D gene. V was shortened by 3 bases and J by 6 bases, with 9 bases between the two germline ends. Germline V gene lookup returns CDR1 MGHRA and CDR2 YSYEKL. The CDR3 extends over 12 amino acids. The CDR3: CASSHGLGEQYF. The CDR3 nucleotides are TGCGCCAGCAGCCATGGTTTGGGCGAGCAGTACTTC.

This clone has a single count. The rearrangement uses TRBV27 and TRBJ2-7; 7 bases fit TRBD1. CDR1 and CDR2 (germline): MNHEY, SMNVEV (reference sequence). The CDR3 is 15 residues long. With V trimmed by 5 bases and J by 4 bases, 11 bases remained unmatched. The CDR3 region has the DNA TGTGCCAGCAGTCGACCGGGACAGACCTTATACGAGCAGTACTTC. Translating it yields CASSRPGQTLYEQYF.

This clone has only one observation. V usage is TRBV5-1 and J usage is TRBJ2-2; D possibly corresponds to TRBD1 (6 bases). The CDR3 is made up of 14 amino acids. Trimming removed 4 bases from V and 1 base from J, with 8 bases in between. Germline V gene lookup returns CDR1 SGHRS and CDR2 YFSETQ. The DNA for the CDR3 is TGCGCCAGCAGCGTGGGACAGAACACCGGGGAGCTGTTTTTT. Protein sequence: CASSVGQNTGELFF.

The chain couples TRBV11-3 to TRBJ2-1; TRBD1 matches 7 bases. V shed 0 bases and J 5 bases; nucleotides not matched to a gene: 4. This CDR3 has 15 amino acids. Germline V lookup: CDR1 SGHNT, CDR2 YENEEA. For the CDR3, the DNA is TGTGCCAGCAGCTTAGATAGGGGACAGAACAATGAGCAGTTCTTC. Translating it yields CASSLDRGQNNEQFF.

This clone showed up just a few times. The chain has TRBV7-9 and TRBJ1-3, with no clear D. Trimming stripped 5 bases from V and 0 bases from J, with 17 bases between. The CDR3 runs 17 residues. Germline CDR1 and CDR2: SEHNR and FQNEAQ (reference sequence). The CDR3 is CASSPWVMGNSGNTIYF. The CDR3 DNA reads as TGTGCCAGCAGCCCGTGGGTGATGGGAAACTCTGGAAACACCATATATTTT.

With regard to this clone: No conserved phenylalanine or tryptophan is present at the end of the CDR3, so a read error is the likely explanation. No DNA is shown, since the ends of the CDR3 on it are uncertain; the CDR3 is the one TCRdb lists. The genes are TRBV5-4 and TRBJ2-7; the table's TRBD2 call for D was not verified on the DNA. The germline gives CDR1 SGHNT, CDR2 YYREEE (reference sequence). The CDR3 is 12 amino acids in total, end residues counted. The CDR3 here is CASSLAGGLPQL.

This clone is a singleton in its sample. The genes are TRBV5-1 and TRBJ1-3; D remains unclear. The V end was cut by 0 bases, the J end by 1 base, with 5 bases between. The CDR3 has 14 residues. The germline gives CDR1 SGHRS, CDR2 YFSETQ. The CDR3 loop is CASSLAGSGNTIYF. The CDR3 DNA sequence: TGCGCCAGCAGCTTGGCGGGTTCTGGAAACACCATATATTTT.

V and J are TRBV5-4 and TRBJ1-1, with D unclear. CDR1 SGHNT and CDR2 YYREEE come from the germline V gene (reference sequence). The CDR3 runs 15 residues. Trimming stripped 0 bases from V and 0 bases from J, with 9 bases between. CDR3 sequence (DNA): TGTGCCAGCAGCTTGGGCCGTGGGATGAACACTGAAGCTTTCTTT. Protein product: CASSLGRGMNTEAFF.